The 19 T cell receptor beta chains below were found in one sample sequenced in a study of blood T cell repertoires in COVID-19 (TCRdb year 2020). The library was made by the immunoSEQ multiplex PCR assay. TCRdb provides this immuneACCESS table in a form limited to in-frame rearrangements. Some clones are lacking; in checked studies, under half of them reflect an unresolved V gene, and why the rest are absent is not known. Within this sample are approximately 450,000 clones, with 80% to 90% of them counted one time only. The ten top clones hold approximately 1.2% of the sample. Sequencing used PBMCs or T cells enriched from blood (not recorded which). Source of these receptors: a man under 40 who had recovered from COVID-19.

This clone was recorded only once. A much more abundant neighbour one base away suggests this may be a read error. V usage is TRBV5-1 and J usage is TRBJ2-3; D may be TRBD2 (5 bases). The germline gives CDR1 SGHRS, CDR2 YFSETQ. The length of the CDR3 is 15 residues. Trimming pared 4 bases from V and 2 bases from J, leaving 14 bases between. CDR3 sequence reads: CASSTSEDFTDTQYF. DNA for the CDR3: TGCGCCAGCAGCACCAGCGAGGACTTCACAGATACGCAGTATTTT.

The chain uses TRBV5-1 and TRBJ2-2; D is unresolved. Trimming cost V 0 bases and J 3 bases, with 9 bases left between them. The CDR3 covers 15 residues. The V gene's germline CDR1 is SGHRS and CDR2 YFSETQ. CDR3: CASSLALGDTGELFF. The CDR3 DNA sequence: TGCGCCAGCAGCTTGGCCCTGGGCGACACCGGGGAGCTGTTTTTT.

This clone has only one observation. This rearrangement joins TRBV5-1 to TRBJ2-7, with TRBD1 matching 7 bases. The CDR3 extends over 13 amino acids. Germline CDR1 is SGHRS and CDR2 is YFSETQ. Losses at the gene ends were 2 bases for V and 4 bases for J; bases not matched to a gene: 3. The DNA of the CDR3 is TGCGCCAGCAGCTTAACAGGGGAATACGAGCAGTACTTC. Protein product: CASSLTGEYEQYF.

The genes are TRBV28 and TRBJ1-5, with 8 nucleotides matching TRBD1. The V gene's germline CDR1 is MDHEN and CDR2 SYDVKM. This CDR3 spans 15 amino acids. V shed 7 bases, J shed 6 bases, and the junction held 11 bases outside the gene matches. The CDR3 spells CASITTAQGAQPQHF. For the CDR3, the DNA is TGTGCCAGCATCACCACAGCCCAGGGGGCTCAGCCCCAGCATTTT.

The chain has TRBV15 and TRBJ1-5; possibly TRBD1 for D (5 bases). CDR1 and CDR2 from the germline V gene are LNHNV and YYDKDF (reference sequence). V was shortened by 5 bases and J by 3 bases, with 17 bases between the two germline ends. The CDR3 runs to 16 residues. For the CDR3, the DNA is TGTGCCACCAGCCGCGTTATGGGGCCCCTCAATCAGCCCCAGCATTTT. Protein product: CATSRVMGPLNQPQHF.

The CDR3 DNA reads as TGTGCCAGCAGTAGAGGTACCTTATACCCCAATGAGCAGTTCTTC. Amino acid sequence: CASSRGTLYPNEQFF. The chain is built from TRBV28 and TRBJ2-1; D uncertain. Trimming cost V 5 bases and J 6 bases, with 17 bases left between them. CDR3 length equals 15 residues. The germline V gene has CDR1 MDHEN and CDR2 SYDVKM. The variable domain in full, with the rest retrieved from reference TRBV28 and TRBJ2-1, is DVKVTQSSRYLVKRTGEKVFLECVQDMDHENMFWYRQDPGLGLRLIYFSYDVKMKEKGDIPEGYSVSREKKERFSLILESASTNQTSMYLCASSRGTLYPNEQFFGPGTRLTVL.

The CDR3 spells CASSPSGANYGYTF. For the CDR3, the DNA is TGTGCCAGCAGCCCCTCAGGGGCTAACTATGGCTACACCTTC. The genes are TRBV7-9 and TRBJ1-2, with TRBD1 as a possible D gene (6 bases). Germline V lookup: CDR1 SEHNR, CDR2 FQNEAQ (reference sequence). Trimming took off 5 bases at V and 0 bases at J, with 10 bases between the two ends. The CDR3 contains 14 residues.

This chain links TRBV5-1 with TRBJ2-7, with a weak D call TRBD1 (5 bases). The CDR3 runs to 14 residues. Between the trimmed V and J ends, which lost 0 bases and 2 bases, there was a span of 9 bases. Germline V CDR1 and CDR2: SGHRS, YFSETQ. CDR3 sequence (DNA): TGCGCCAGCAGCTTGGGAGACAGCACCTACGAGCAGTACTTC. Protein sequence: CASSLGDSTYEQYF.

The rearrangement joins TRBV9 to TRBJ1-1; D is perhaps TRBD1 (5 bases). V gave up 0 bases and J gave up 9 bases, with 9 bases separating them. Per the germline V gene, CDR1 is SGDLS and CDR2 is YYNGEE. The CDR3 is 12 amino acids. CDR3 DNA: TGTGCCAGCAGCGTAGAATCAGGGAAAGCTTTCTTT. Encoded protein: CASSVESGKAFF. The complete variable domain, with remaining parts taken from reference TRBV9 and TRBJ1-1, reads DSGVTQTPKHLITATGQRVTLRCSPRSGDLSVYWYQQSLDQGLQFLIQYYNGEERAKGNILERFSAQQFPDLHSELNLSSLELGDSALYFCASSVESGKAFFGQGTRLTVV.

Regarding this clone: This CDR3 is also generated by other DNA sequences in the sample. This chain connects TRBV27 to TRBJ1-6; a possible D gene is TRBD1 (6 bases). Germline loops: CDR1 MNHEY, CDR2 SMNVEV (reference sequence). The V gene lost 3 bases and the J gene lost 8 bases, with 11 bases spanning the gap. This CDR3 spans 14 amino acids. CDR3 sequence reads: CASSLSGADSPLHF. CDR3 in DNA: TGTGCCAGCAGTTTGTCAGGGGCCGATTCACCCCTCCACTTT.

The V gene is TRBV5-1, the J gene TRBJ2-3, with a possible D match to TRBD2 (6 bases). Germline CDR1 is SGHRS and CDR2 is YFSETQ. CDR3 size: 14 residues. Trimming shortened V by 0 bases and J by 4 bases, and 9 bases separated the two germline ends. The CDR3 coding sequence is TGCGCCAGCAGCTTGGGCCGGGACTCAGATACGCAGTATTTT. Its protein is CASSLGRDSDTQYF.

The chain couples TRBV11-2 to TRBJ2-7; 8 nucleotides agree with TRBD1. The CDR3 totals 16 residues. V lost 2 bases to trimming and J lost 4 bases; unmatched junction nucleotides: 10. Germline CDR1 SGHAT, CDR2 FQNNGV. DNA of the CDR3: TGTGCCAGCAGCTTATTGGGGACAGGATTTGATTACGAGCAGTACTTC. Translation: CASSLLGTGFDYEQYF.

This chain uses TRBV28 with TRBJ2-7, with 8 bases aligning to TRBD2. The germline V gene has CDR1 MDHEN and CDR2 SYDVKM. With V trimmed by 8 bases and J by 3 bases, 9 bases remained unmatched. The CDR3 loop spans 14 amino acids. The CDR3 is CASGVSGGFYEQYF. The CDR3 bases are TGTGCCAGCGGGGTCAGCGGGGGCTTCTACGAGCAGTACTTC.

The chain is built from TRBV28 and TRBJ1-1, with 7 bases identical to TRBD1. CDR3 size: 16 residues. The V gene's germline CDR1 is MDHEN and CDR2 SYDVKM. The junction had 10 bases not matched to a gene; V was cut back by 5 bases and J by 1 base. CDR3 in DNA: TGTGCCAGCAGTAAACTGACAGGGTTTGAGAACACTGAAGCTTTCTTT. This gives the protein CASSKLTGFENTEAFF.

The V call is TRBV3-1 (or the pseudogene TRBV3-2), the J call TRBJ1-2; 7 nucleotides line up with TRBD1. CDR3 size: 16 residues. CDR1 and CDR2 from the germline V gene are LGHDT and YNNKEL (reference sequence). V trimming: 4 bases; J trimming: 2 bases; junction bases outside the gene matches: 10. As DNA, the CDR3 is TGTGCCAGCAGCCCCCAATGGGGACAGTTCAACTATGGCTACACCTTC. It codes for CASSPQWGQFNYGYTF.

CDR3 in DNA: TGCGCCACCAAGCCTAGCGGGAGGGGGCTATACACAGATACGCAGTATTTT. Amino acids: CATKPSGRGLYTDTQYF. The V call is TRBV10-2, the J call TRBJ2-3; 12 bases are shared with TRBD2. Looked up from germline, CDR1 is WSHSY and CDR2 is SAAADI. The CDR3 contains 17 residues. Losses at the gene ends were 10 bases for V and 2 bases for J; bases not matched to a gene: 13.

This clone has at least ten counts. CDR3 sequence (DNA): TGCGCCAGCAGCTTGGACAGGGGGCTGCAAGAGACCCAGTACTTC. Translating it yields CASSLDRGLQETQYF. The chain has TRBV5-1 and TRBJ2-5, with 9 nucleotides matching TRBD1. The CDR3 is made up of 15 amino acids. V was pared by 0 bases and J by 2 bases, with 2 bases of the junction left unmatched. Germline V gives CDR1 SGHRS, CDR2 YFSETQ. The full variable domain, with the rest looked up from reference TRBV5-1 and TRBJ2-5, is KAGVTQTPRYLIKTRGQQVTLSCSPISGHRSVSWYQQTPGQGLQFLFEYFSETQRNKGNFPGRFSGRQFSNSRSEMNVSTLELGDSALYLCASSLDRGLQETQYFGPGTRLLVL.

The J gene is TRBJ2-2, the V gene TRBV3-1 (or the pseudogene TRBV3-2), with 9 positions matching TRBD2. V was clipped by 4 bases and J by 6 bases; unmatched bases: 3. The germline V gene has CDR1 LGHDT and CDR2 YNNKEL (reference sequence). The CDR3 has 14 residues. The CDR3 DNA is TGTGCCAGCAGCCTCTTAGCGGGAGCCGGGGAGCTGTTTTTT. Translating it yields CASSLLAGAGELFF.

The J gene is TRBJ2-5, the V gene TRBV11-2; 14 positions match TRBD2. The CDR3 runs 16 residues. Germline lookup yields CDR1 SGHAT and CDR2 FQNNGV. Trimming removed 3 bases from V and 7 bases from J; junction bases left unmatched: 7. For the CDR3, the DNA is TGTGCCAGCAGCTTGGGACTAGCGGGAGTCGGCGCGACCCAGTACTTC. This sequence encodes CASSLGLAGVGATQYF.